This section outlines one T cell receptor beta chain sequence together with its context. Only one count was recorded for this clone. What antigen it recognizes has not been identified. One base away there is no much larger clone; base qualities are not given. The sample belongs to a study of cytomegalovirus exposure and HLA in healthy donors (TCRdb year 2017). Background on the whole study: In an earlier analysis of approximately 640 of the donors, under 300 Gb of sequence data and approximately 100 million unique TCR beta sequences from 180 million or so T cells were reported. An early release that covered some 630 HLA-typed donors contained about 300 gigabases of sequencing data and about 84 million unique TCR sequences. Of the 350 to 400 genotyped donors, over 70% fell in the genetic ancestry cluster associated with self-reported Caucasian donors. The study aimed to test whether signatures of past pathogen exposure could be identified by cataloging public T cell receptors. The study profiled the T cell repertoires of hundreds of subjects by immunosequencing and related them to cytomegalovirus serostatus. Besides the first cohort of some 670 subjects, a separate validation cohort made up of 95 to 150 different subjects was used. The study combined high-throughput TCR immunosequencing, statistical association of individual TCRs with disease status, and machine learning to predict cytomegalovirus infection status. In a later analysis, previously published TCR beta repertoires from 670 or so donors were re-analyzed and high-resolution HLA genotyping was added so that TCR occurrence patterns could be studied. Rather than drawing on any new phenotypic data, the later analysis identified candidate immune exposures from TCR beta sequences and the way those sequences occurred across donors. An earlier analysis of around 640 of the donors used high-throughput TCR beta sequencing to judge whether each TCR beta V gene segment behaved as functional or pseudogenic. Donor age, sex, ethnicity and CMV serostatus were collected together with the repertoire data. A later genetic analysis used genome-wide SNP genotypes for about 55% of the 666 donors, treating that subset as a discovery cohort. All discovery cohort repertoires had been generated using a single sequencing platform. HLA typing included class I and class II loci at four-digit resolution. Typing coverage varied by locus: roughly 629-640 donors for A, B, C, DRB1 and DQB1; around 560 for DQA1; approximately 570 for DPA1; approximately 490 for DPB1. Roughly 5 DR-DQ haplotypes were handled as single units for association and clustering, since linkage in the cohort was strong. Across around 400 genotyped donors of the cohort, an average of about 220,000 unique TCR beta nucleotide sequences per donor were sequenced, and around 20% of those sequences were non-productive. What the research found in general, with its limitations: In this cohort, only TCR beta chains were sequenced, and detectable features were limited by the absence of alpha or paired-chain data. A later analysis found that TCR association rates varied across HLA loci, with DRB1 alleles showing the most associated TCRs and HLA-C alleles the fewest. Because the 87-base-pair reads could not distinguish some IMGT-functional V segments, including TRBV6-2 and TRBV6-3, those segments were excluded. In a later analysis, most CMV-associated TCR beta chains were found to appear HLA-restricted, with HLA associations seemingly driven largely by CMV exposure. Most TCR sequences were seen in very few donors, while some public TCRs were found in many individuals. A later analysis reported that several top co-occurrence clusters appeared linked to parvovirus B19, influenza, CMV and Epstein-Barr virus. Linkage disequilibrium might explain the correlated functional status among segregating V segments, but an unknown experimental factor could not be ruled out. In a later analysis, HLA-associated TCR beta chains showed more clonal expansion and lower generation probabilities than non-associated chains that were equally common. At a false discovery rate of 0.05, a later analysis linked 16,951 TCR beta sequences to specific HLA alleles. The presence/absence analyses assumed that sequencing depth was roughly uniform across donors, and that assumption may not be true. An earlier analysis of several hundred of the donors showed that most TCR beta V segments appeared in productive rearrangements either about 90% or about 30% of the time, which broadly matched IMGT annotations. Three of the identified cytomegalovirus-associated TCR beta chains were confirmed in vitro to be specific for cytomegalovirus antigens. It was suggested by the authors that the approach could potentially be generalized to other disease states and immunological phenotypes. A cluster of highly shared sequence variants was judged likely to represent a technical artifact of the sequencing pipeline. A later genetic analysis associated a missense DCLRE1C variant with V-gene and J-gene trimming of TCR beta chains, and an independent cohort replicated the association. Strong co-occurrence of HLA alleles, especially DR and DQ, made assigning TCR associations to individual alleles difficult. A further reported finding was that TCR beta sequences accurately predicted the HLA-A and HLA-B alleles for most subjects in the first cohort. In the study, around 150 TCR beta chains were listed as associated with cytomegalovirus. According to a later genetic analysis, donors in an Asian-associated ancestry cluster had fewer N-insertions in productive TCRs than the approximately 700-donor mean. The classifier was reported to diagnose cytomegalovirus status with high specificity and sensitivity in both the original cohort and the validation cohort. CMV serostatus was the only immune exposure information available for the cohort. Because counts were too low, fewer than 20 rarely observed V segments, including chromosome 9 orphons, were excluded from the earlier analysis of some 590 of the donors. Because HLA typing was missing for some donors at each locus, association tests included only the typed subset.

The library relied on the immunoSEQ multiplex PCR assay. For the multiplex PCR, a mixture combining 60 forward primers for TCR Vbeta segments and 13 reverse primers for TCR Jbeta segments was used. The CDR3 region of rearranged TCR beta genes was amplified from genomic DNA by a multiplex PCR assay. On the Illumina HiSeq System, the amplified TCR beta libraries were sequenced as 87-base-pair reads. The published analysis was carried out like this. A later analysis tallied tens of millions of unique TCR beta chains across the 700 or so repertoires, and about 10 million of those chains were shared by two or more donors. Raw reads were error-corrected and collapsed into unique sequences by a nearest-neighbor algorithm in which closely related sequences were merged to remove PCR and sequencing errors. Alignment of CDR3 sequences to IMGT reference sequences was used to assign V, D and J gene segments. Each retained sequence needed at least a six-nucleotide match to both a V gene segment and a J gene segment. A rearrangement was called productive if the CDR3 had no stop codons and remained in frame with V and J, and every other rearrangement was called non-productive. CDR3 was defined according to IMGT convention as the region running from the second conserved V-encoded cysteine to the conserved J-encoded phenylalanine. In an earlier analysis of 587 of the donors, sequences lacking an unambiguous match to a single V gene segment were excluded. In an earlier analysis of approximately 590 of the donors, a V segment was called functional when productive rearrangements were above 56.7%, and segregating when the standard deviation between donors exceeded 5%. A statistical classification framework was developed to diagnose cytomegalovirus status using the catalog of TCR beta chain sequences. In a later analysis, TCR nucleotide sequences were compared against IMGT/GENE-DB human TR gene sequences so that V and J genes could be assigned. Using the TCRdist pipeline, a later analysis assigned CDR3 sequences along with most-parsimonious VDJ recombination scenarios. A later analysis defined each TCR beta chain by its CDR3 amino acid sequence plus V-gene family, and excluded reads lacking a unique V-gene family. A later analysis removed several hundred highly shared, low-generation-probability nucleotide sequences to deal with suspected cross-contamination and a sequencing artifact. For each public chain, a later analysis derived a clonal expansion index from normalized ranks of inferred template counts within each repertoire. Generation probabilities in a later analysis came from a VDJ recombination model fitted to out-of-frame rearrangements, and those results were checked against IGoR. In a later analysis, hypergeometric tests were used to score TCR-TCR, TCR-HLA and TCR-CMV co-occurrence, with a repertoire-size bias correction applied to TCR pairs. False discovery rates were estimated in a later analysis by permuting HLA or CMV assignments 20 times. In a later analysis, co-occurring TCRs were grouped using DBSCAN, and TCRdist sequence similarity was added for clustering within HLA-allele-positive subsets. For co-occurrence clustering, repertoires with fewer than 30,000 or more than 120,000 public chains were excluded, along with several repertoires with anomalous nucleotide sharing. The clones in this table, taken by TCRdb from immuneACCESS, are in-frame only. Not every clone is retained; where verified, under half of the shortfall comes from an unresolved V gene, and the cause of the rest is unknown. Clonal size and the V and J genes are those of that table, whereas D and trimming came from the DNA. The sample table shows about 83,000 clones, and about 77% are seen once. Of the sample, roughly 4.2% falls within the top ten clones.

The cohort comprised 710 or so healthy bone marrow donors. All cohort members were sampled while nominally healthy, although unrecorded immune exposures were likely present. The donor tested CMV seronegative and was one of the 352 seronegative cohort members. A peripheral blood sample was collected from each donor, and TCR beta sequencing was performed on peripheral blood mononuclear cells. Genomic DNA extraction from the blood cell samples was performed with the Qiagen DNeasy Blood Extraction Kit. The CDR3 runs 18 amino acids, cysteine and phenylalanine included. Of the read, only the CDR3 DNA is kept; its 54 bases are in frame from base 1. V lost 0 bases and J lost 4 bases, and the count of bases not matched to a germline gene is 9. According to the germline V gene, CDR1 reads MGHRA and CDR2 reads YSYEKL.

This receptor chain uses TRBV4-1 and TRBJ2-1; 10 of the junction bases match TRBD2. The TCR originated in a man between 60 and 75 years old in good health and CMV-seronegative. Sequenced sample: PBMCs. CDR3 reads: CASSQDPPGAGGYNEQFF. In nucleotide form, the sequence is TGCGCCAGCAGCCAAGATCCCCCTGGAGCGGGGGGGTACAATGAGCAGTTCTTC.